This record looks at one T cell receptor (beta chain) sequence and its context. Its recognized antigen is unknown. No much larger clonotype is one base removed from it; base qualities were not supplied. This sample was included in a study of OX40 agonist ivuxolimab in advanced cancers. Describing the broader study: Ivuxolimab was a fully human IgG2 agonistic monoclonal antibody targeting the costimulatory receptor OX40 (CD134). Intravenous ivuxolimab was administered to patients every 2 weeks at six dose levels: 0.01, 0.1, 0.3, 1.5, 3 and 10 mg/kg. Of the roughly 52 dose-escalation patients, hepatocellular carcinoma was present in around 19, melanoma in roughly 15, renal cell carcinoma in 9 and head and neck cancer in 9. In the dose-escalation cohort, more than 75% of patients were male, and the mean age was approximately 60 years, with a range of about 20 to 90. Patients were allowed to have had prior anti-PD-1, anti-PD-L1 or anti-CTLA-4 therapy, and approximately 37% of the dose-escalation patients had been treated with checkpoint inhibitors. Three dose-escalation patients achieved partial responses, one with hepatocellular carcinoma and two with cutaneous melanoma. The purpose of peripheral TCRbeta sequencing was to test whether ivuxolimab changed TCR sequence diversity and led to clonal T-cell expansion. The paper describes the monotherapy dose-escalation part (N ≈ 52 patients) of the phase I trial of ivuxolimab. Results and caveats for the whole study, not just this receptor: Partial responders in the 0.1-3.0 mg/kg groups had among the lowest normalized peripheral clonal expansion, especially among CD8+ T cells. At doses of 0.1 to 3.0 mg/kg, clonal expansion of both CD4+ and CD8+ blood T cells was observed from baseline to week 6. Low levels of normalized T-cell clonal expansion were also seen in some nonresponding patients. The antigen specificity of the clonally expanded peripheral T cells was not determined. On average, CD8+ T cells showed more expanded clones than CD4+ T cells after ivuxolimab.

The trial excluded patients who had a history of autoimmune disease or who were on systemic immunosuppression. In every dose cohort, peripheral blood was drawn for TCR sequencing at baseline, cycle 4 day 1, and cycle 7 day 1. The samples were taken from a phase I, first-in-human, multicenter, open-label dose-escalation trial of ivuxolimab. Adults with locally advanced or metastatic melanoma, renal cell, hepatocellular, or head and neck squamous cell carcinoma were enrolled in the trial. Before TCR sequencing, CD4+ and CD8+ T cells were separately sorted from peripheral blood. The CDR3 sequence holds 14 residues, the cysteine and phenylalanine included. Just the 42-base CDR3 DNA is kept, in frame starting at base 1. Taken from the germline V gene (reference sequence), the CDR1 and CDR2 loops are MNHEY and SMNVEV. A distance of 13 bases separates the germline ends of V and J, which lose 5 bases and 2 bases respectively.

To sequence the TCRbeta CDR3 region, genomic DNA was isolated from the sorted cells. The immunoSEQ Assay was used for sequencing of TCRbeta CDR3 regions. Entries here come from immuneACCESS through TCRdb and include only in-frame sequences with V and J called. Some clones fail to appear in such tables; in the studies checked, an unresolved V gene covers under half of the shortfall, and the cause of the remainder is unknown. The table for this sample lists about 40,000 clones; about nine tenths of them were counted only once. Approximately 23% of the sample is taken by the ten largest. The rearrangement combines TRBV27 with TRBJ2-7, with an unclear D gene assignment. The origin of this receptor is an adult with an advanced solid tumor such as melanoma, head and neck, liver or kidney cancer. The material was CD4+ or CD8+ T cells sorted from blood, obtained in a trial of the OX40 agonist ivuxolimab. The CDR3 sequence is CASSDGSLPYEQYF. The DNA reads as follows: TGTGCCAGCAGTGACGGATCGTTGCCCTACGAGCAGTACTTC.